Below are 16 T cell receptor beta chains sequenced from a single sample in a study of vaccination and CD4 T cells after COVID-19 (dated by TCRdb to between 2021 and 2024). Library preparation was by PCR. Sequenced using an Illumina iSeq 100. TCRdb reran the public reads through fastp at Q25 and MiXCR, keeping productive beta chains. Identical CDR3 proteins give one entry, which carries the most common genes and DNA. A total of some 28,000 distinct CDR3 sequences appear in this sample, 50% of them only once. 5.8% of the sample belongs to the ten largest clones. Reading the label with the study, this specimen's time point is: late sampling 161 to 241 days after vaccination in three convalescent patients. Sample: CD4+ T cells from blood, taken about 7 months after SARS-CoV-2 vaccination. All receptors derive from a human donor who had recovered from COVID-19.

As DNA, the CDR3 is TGTGCCAGCAGGACGGGACTAGCGGGAGTACGGAACGAGCAGTACTTC. Protein: CASRTGLAGVRNEQYF. The gene calls are TRBV6-2 or TRBV6-3 and TRBJ2-7, with 14 bases lining up with TRBD2. CDR1 and CDR2 from the germline V gene are MNHEY and SVGEGT. Trimming at V came to 6 bases and at J to 5 bases, leaving 9 bases not matched to a gene. This CDR3 is built from 16 residues.

The chain employs TRBV7-6 and TRBJ2-5; D uncertain. The CDR3 is 12 amino acids. V was pared by 5 bases and J by 4 bases, with 8 bases between. Germline values: CDR1 SGHVS, CDR2 FNYEAQ. Here the CDR3 reads CASSQRGETQYF. CDR3 bases: TGTGCCAGCAGCCAGCGAGGAGAGACCCAGTACTTC.

The sample holds a few counts of this clonotype. The genes are TRBV6-1 and TRBJ1-1; weak D call: TRBD1 (6 bases). The CDR3 runs 14 residues. The V end was cut by 5 bases, the J end by 0 bases, with 10 bases between. Germline CDR1 reads MNHNS; CDR2 reads SASEGT. The CDR3 coding sequence is TGTGCCAGCAGTCAACAGGGAGTGAACACTGAAGCTTTCTTT. It specifies CASSQQGVNTEAFF.

The rearrangement links TRBV7-9 to TRBJ2-1, with TRBD2 matching over 8 bases. Germline-derived CDR1 and CDR2 are SEHNR and FQNEAQ (reference sequence). The CDR3 is 12 amino acids. After removal of 11 bases from V and 10 bases from J, the junction contained 10 bases not matched to a gene. The CDR3 DNA reads TGTGCCGTGCAGCGGGAGAGGGAGGAGCAGTTCTTC. This encodes CAVQREREEQFF.

This CDR3 reads CASSPSTSGAQYF. The CDR3 DNA is TGCGCCAGCAGTCCTAGCACGTCGGGGGCCCAGTACTTC. The V gene is TRBV4-1, the J gene TRBJ2-5; TRBD2 is a possible D gene (6 bases). Germline V gives CDR1 MGHRA, CDR2 YSYEKL. The CDR3 runs to 13 residues. The V end was cut by 6 bases, the J end by 9 bases, with 17 bases between.

Relative to its sample, this clonotype is medium-sized (0.01 to 0.1%). The rearrangement joins TRBV20-1 to TRBJ2-7; D is possibly TRBD1 or TRBD2 (5 bases each). The CDR3 is 15 residues long. The ends were cut back, 0 bases at V and 7 bases at J, with 19 bases in the middle. CDR1 is DFQATT and CDR2 is SNEGSKA in the germline V gene (reference sequence). CDR3: CSARDISQGRGEQYF. In DNA, the CDR3 is TGCAGTGCTAGAGATATTAGCCAGGGTCGAGGGGAGCAGTACTTC.

The V and J genes are TRBV6-5 and TRBJ2-7; D perhaps matches TRBD2 (6 bases). CDR1 and CDR2 from the germline V gene are MNHEY and SVGAGI. CDR3 length equals 17 residues. V was clipped by 2 bases and J by 4 bases, with 21 bases between them. The CDR3 protein is CASSYRGAAAIPYEQYF. The CDR3, as DNA: TGTGCCAGCAGTTACCGCGGGGCGGCGGCCATCCCTTACGAGCAGTACTTC.

The chain couples TRBV7-2 to TRBJ2-7; TRBD2 agrees at 8 bases. Losses at the gene ends were 5 bases for V and 6 bases for J; bases not matched to a gene: 15. CDR3 length equals 16 residues. CDR1 and CDR2 (germline): SGHTA, FQGNSA. The CDR3 region is CASSPGGGRSIVEQYF. The CDR3 bases are TGTGCCAGCAGCCCCGGGGGCGGGAGGTCGATTGTCGAGCAGTACTTC.

A note on this clonotype: An end of the junction does not agree with germline; a read error may underlie this. The chain joins TRBV4-1 to TRBJ1-6, with 7 bases identical to TRBD1. Germline CDR1 and CDR2: MGHRA and YSYEKL. This CDR3 region has 15 residues. The DNA of the CDR3 is TGCACCAGCAGCCGAACAGGGGACGGTAATTCACCCCTCCACTTT. Translating it yields CTSSRTGDGNSPLHF.

The chain has TRBV27 and TRBJ2-6; no clear D. CDR3 length: 15 amino acids. Germline V gives CDR1 MNHEY, CDR2 SMNVEV (reference sequence). Trimming shortened V by 5 bases and J by 2 bases, and 10 bases separated the two germline ends. The CDR3 protein is CASSLYMTGANVLTF. The CDR3 nucleotides are TGTGCCAGCAGTCTTTATATGACTGGGGCCAACGTCCTGACTTTC.

The V and J genes are TRBV19 and TRBJ2-7, with 7 nucleotides matching TRBD1. This CDR3 is built from 15 residues. J lost 3 bases, V lost 3 bases, and 8 bases had no gene match. CDR1 is LNHDA and CDR2 is SQIVND in the germline V gene (reference sequence). CDR3 in amino acids: CASSIGDSELYEQYF. The DNA of the CDR3 is TGTGCCAGTAGTATCGGGGACAGCGAACTCTACGAGCAGTACTTC.

This clonotype has a handful of counts. The genes are TRBV7-3 and TRBJ2-1, with 10 bases that match TRBD2. The ends lost 1 base at V and 8 bases at J; junction bases unmatched: 8. The CDR3 covers 16 residues. Germline-derived CDR1 and CDR2 are SGHTA and FQGTGA. CDR3 coding DNA: TGTGCCAGCAGCTTAATGTCTAGCGGGAGTATCCATGAGCAGTTCTTC. Its protein is CASSLMSSGSIHEQFF.

This clonotype was detected only a few times. This rearrangement joins TRBV6-1 to TRBJ2-2; 7 nucleotides line up with TRBD2. This CDR3 contains 17 residues. Germline V gene lookup returns CDR1 MNHNS and CDR2 SASEGT. The junction had 14 bases not matched to a gene; V was cut back by 7 bases and J by 3 bases. The CDR3 DNA reads as TGTGCCAGCACCCCCCTGGGTGGGAGGGCGGACACCGGGGAGCTGTTTTTT. Encoded protein: CASTPLGGRADTGELFF.

Comments on this clonotype: The junction and the germline gene differ at one end; a read error may be behind it. This rearrangement joins TRBV15 to TRBJ1-5; D is undetermined. Germline V gives CDR1 LNHNV, CDR2 YYDKDF (reference sequence). The CDR3 runs to 15 residues. As DNA, the CDR3 is TGTGCCGCCAGCAGACCCAGACAAAACAATCAGCCCCAGCATTTT. As protein: CAASRPRQNNQPQHF.

V and J are TRBV7-9 and TRBJ1-2, with unresolved D. The V and J ends lost 8 bases and 5 bases respectively, with 12 bases between them. Germline CDR1 is SEHNR and CDR2 is FQNEAQ (reference sequence). The CDR3 has 12 amino acids. DNA of the CDR3: TGTGCCAGCTCCTCTGGGGTATATGGCTACACCTTC. Translating gives CASSSGVYGYTF.

This clonotype was counted between two and nine times. The gene calls are TRBV20-1 and TRBJ1-5; 7 nucleotides align to TRBD1. The V and J ends lost 3 bases and 7 bases, in that order; junction bases with no gene match: 6. CDR3 length: 13 amino acids. From germline, CDR1 is DFQATT and CDR2 SNEGSKA (reference sequence). The CDR3 nucleotides are TGCAGTGCTAGTGAGGGGGCAAACCAGCCCCAGCATTTT. Translated, it gives CSASEGANQPQHF.